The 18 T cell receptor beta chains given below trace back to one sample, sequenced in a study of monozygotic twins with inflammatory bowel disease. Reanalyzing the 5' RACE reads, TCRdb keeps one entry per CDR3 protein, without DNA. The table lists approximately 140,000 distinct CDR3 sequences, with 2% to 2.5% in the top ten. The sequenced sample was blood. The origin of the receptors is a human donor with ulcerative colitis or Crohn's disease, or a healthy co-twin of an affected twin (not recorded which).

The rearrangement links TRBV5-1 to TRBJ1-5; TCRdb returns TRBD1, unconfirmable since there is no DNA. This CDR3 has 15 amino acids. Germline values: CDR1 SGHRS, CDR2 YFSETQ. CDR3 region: CASSPSGGDYQPQHF.

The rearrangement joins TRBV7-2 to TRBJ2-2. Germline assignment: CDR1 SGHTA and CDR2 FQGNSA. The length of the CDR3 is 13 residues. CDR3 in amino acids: CASSPQDTGELFF.

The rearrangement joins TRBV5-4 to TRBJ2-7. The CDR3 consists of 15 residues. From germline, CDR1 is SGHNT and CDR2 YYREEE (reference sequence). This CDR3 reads CASSLPGLDSYEQYF. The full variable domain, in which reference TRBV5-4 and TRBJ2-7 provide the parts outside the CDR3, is ETGVTQSPTHLIKTRGQQVTLRCSSQSGHNTVSWYQQALGQGPQFIFQYYREEENGRGNFPPRFSGLQFPNYSSELNVNALELDDSALYLCASSLPGLDSYEQYFGPGTRLTVT.

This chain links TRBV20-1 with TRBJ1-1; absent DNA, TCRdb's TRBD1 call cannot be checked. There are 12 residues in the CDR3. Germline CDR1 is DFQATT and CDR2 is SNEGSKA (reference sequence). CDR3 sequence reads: CSPTDQGTEAFF.

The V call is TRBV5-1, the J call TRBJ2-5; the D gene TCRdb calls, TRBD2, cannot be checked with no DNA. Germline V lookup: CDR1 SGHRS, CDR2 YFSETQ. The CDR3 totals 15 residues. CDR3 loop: CASSFEGPPYGTQYF.

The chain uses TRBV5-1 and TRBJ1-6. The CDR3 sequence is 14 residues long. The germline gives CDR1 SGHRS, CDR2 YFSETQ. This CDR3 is CASSLARGSAPLHF. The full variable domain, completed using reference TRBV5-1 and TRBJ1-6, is KAGVTQTPRYLIKTRGQQVTLSCSPISGHRSVSWYQQTPGQGLQFLFEYFSETQRNKGNFPGRFSGRQFSNSRSEMNVSTLELGDSALYLCASSLARGSAPLHFGNGTRLTVT.

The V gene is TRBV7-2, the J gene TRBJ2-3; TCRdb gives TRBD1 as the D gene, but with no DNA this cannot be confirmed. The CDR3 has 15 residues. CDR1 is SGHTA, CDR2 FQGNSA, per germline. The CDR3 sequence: CASPPQGIRTDTQYF.

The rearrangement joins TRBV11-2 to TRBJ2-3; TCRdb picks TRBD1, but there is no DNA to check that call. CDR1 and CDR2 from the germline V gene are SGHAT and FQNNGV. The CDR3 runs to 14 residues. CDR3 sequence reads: CASSPDPGVDTQYF.

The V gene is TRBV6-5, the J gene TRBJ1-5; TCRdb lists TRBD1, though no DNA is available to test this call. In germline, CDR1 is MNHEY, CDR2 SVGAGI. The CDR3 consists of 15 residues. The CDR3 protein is CASSYGGTGDQPQHF.

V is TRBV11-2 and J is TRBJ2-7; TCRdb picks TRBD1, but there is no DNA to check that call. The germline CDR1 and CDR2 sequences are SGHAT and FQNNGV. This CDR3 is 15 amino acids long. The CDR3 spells CASRPRDRALYEQYF.

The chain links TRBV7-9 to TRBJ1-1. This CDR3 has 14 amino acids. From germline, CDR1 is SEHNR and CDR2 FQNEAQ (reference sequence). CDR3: CASSLVSENTEAFF.

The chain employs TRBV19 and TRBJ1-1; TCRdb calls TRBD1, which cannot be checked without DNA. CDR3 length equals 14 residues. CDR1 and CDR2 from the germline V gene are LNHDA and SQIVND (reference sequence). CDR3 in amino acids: CASMRGLLGTEAFF.

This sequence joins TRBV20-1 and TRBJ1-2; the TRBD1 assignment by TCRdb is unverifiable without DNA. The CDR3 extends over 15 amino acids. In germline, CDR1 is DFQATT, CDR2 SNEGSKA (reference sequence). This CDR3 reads CSAPGGAASNYGYTF.

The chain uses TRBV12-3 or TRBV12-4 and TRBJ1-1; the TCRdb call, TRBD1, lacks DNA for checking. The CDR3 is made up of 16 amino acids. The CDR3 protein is CASTSGYGGRNTEAFF.

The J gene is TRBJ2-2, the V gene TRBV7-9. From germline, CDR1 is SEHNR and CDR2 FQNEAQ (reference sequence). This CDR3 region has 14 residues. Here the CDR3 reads CASSSFIGTGELFF.

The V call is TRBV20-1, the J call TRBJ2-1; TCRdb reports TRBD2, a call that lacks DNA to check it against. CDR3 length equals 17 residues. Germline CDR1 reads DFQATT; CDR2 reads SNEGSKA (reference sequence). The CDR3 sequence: CSASSWKAGGIFNEQFF.

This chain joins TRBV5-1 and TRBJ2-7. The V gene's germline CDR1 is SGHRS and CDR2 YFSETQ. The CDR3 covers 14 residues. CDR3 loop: CASSLDTYFYEQYF.

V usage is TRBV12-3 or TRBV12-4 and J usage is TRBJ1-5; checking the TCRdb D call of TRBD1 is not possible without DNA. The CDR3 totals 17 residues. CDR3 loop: CASSLRDRTNSNQPQHF.